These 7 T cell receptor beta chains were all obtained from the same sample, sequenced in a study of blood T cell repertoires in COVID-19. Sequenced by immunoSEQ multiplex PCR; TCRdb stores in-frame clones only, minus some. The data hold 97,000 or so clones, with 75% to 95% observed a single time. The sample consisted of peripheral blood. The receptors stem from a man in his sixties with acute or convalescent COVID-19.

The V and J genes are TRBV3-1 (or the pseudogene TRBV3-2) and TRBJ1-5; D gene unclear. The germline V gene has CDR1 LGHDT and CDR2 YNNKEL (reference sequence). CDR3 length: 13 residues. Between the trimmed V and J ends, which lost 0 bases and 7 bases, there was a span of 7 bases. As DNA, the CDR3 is TGTGCCAGCAGCCAAGAACGAGCCCAGCCCCAGCATTTT. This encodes CASSQERAQPQHF.

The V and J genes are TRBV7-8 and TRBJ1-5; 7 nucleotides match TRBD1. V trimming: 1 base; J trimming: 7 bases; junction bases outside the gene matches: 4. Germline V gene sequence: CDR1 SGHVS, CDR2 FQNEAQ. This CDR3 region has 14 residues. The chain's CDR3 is CASSLDQGGQPQHF. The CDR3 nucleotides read TGTGCCAGCAGCTTAGACCAGGGGGGCCAGCCCCAGCATTTT.

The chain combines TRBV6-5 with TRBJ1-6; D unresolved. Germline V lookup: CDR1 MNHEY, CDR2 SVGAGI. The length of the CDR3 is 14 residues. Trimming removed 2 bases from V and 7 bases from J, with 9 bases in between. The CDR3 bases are TGTGCCAGCAGTTACGGCAGGCAGAATTCACCCCTCCACTTT. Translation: CASSYGRQNSPLHF.

The CDR3 region is CASSLMTGDSAFF. The CDR3 coding sequence is TGTGCCAGCAGCTTAATGACAGGTGATTCGGCTTTCTTT. This rearrangement joins TRBV7-8 to TRBJ1-1; tentative D call: TRBD1 (6 bases). The V end was cut by 2 bases, the J end by 11 bases, with 15 bases between. Germline CDR1 SGHVS, CDR2 FQNEAQ. The CDR3 sequence is 13 residues long.

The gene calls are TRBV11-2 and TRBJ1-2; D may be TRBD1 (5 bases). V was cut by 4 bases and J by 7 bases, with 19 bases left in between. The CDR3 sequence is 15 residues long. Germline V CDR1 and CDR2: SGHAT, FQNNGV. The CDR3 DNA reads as TGTGCCAGCAGCTCCGGGACTGCCGGGGCGGGTGGCTACACCTTC. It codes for CASSSGTAGAGGYTF.

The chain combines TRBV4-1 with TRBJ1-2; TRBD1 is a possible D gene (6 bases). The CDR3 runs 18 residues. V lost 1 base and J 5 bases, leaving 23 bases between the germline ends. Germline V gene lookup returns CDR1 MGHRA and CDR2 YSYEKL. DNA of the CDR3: TGCGCCAGCAGCCAAGTCGCCGATCTTCAGGGGCCGCATTATGGCTACACCTTC. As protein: CASSQVADLQGPHYGYTF.

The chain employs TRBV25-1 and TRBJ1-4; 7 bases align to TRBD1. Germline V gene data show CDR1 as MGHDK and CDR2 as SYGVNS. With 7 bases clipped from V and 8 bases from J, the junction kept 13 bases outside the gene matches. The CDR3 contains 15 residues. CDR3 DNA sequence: TGTGCCAGCACCCCAGGTGGGCAACAGGGGGAAAAACTGTTTTTT. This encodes CASTPGGQQGEKLFF.